This T cell receptor beta chain appears in the sequencing data of a study of blood T cell repertoires in COVID-19. Study in general: The analysed material was cDNA or gDNA that came from T cells, B-cell-depleted T cells, or PBMCs.

Researchers sorted participants into cohorts using their self-reported clinical history. Clones were read by immunoSEQ multiplex PCR, and TCRdb kept only the in-frame ones, dropping some. Of fewer than 350,000 clones in the sample, nearly 90% were seen once. V lost 4 bases to trimming and J lost 6 bases, with 21 bases between them. CDR3 size: 15 residues. CDR1 GTSNPN and CDR2 SVGIG come from the germline V gene (reference sequence). The source of this sequence is a young woman with acute COVID-19. The chain recombines TRBV30 with TRBJ2-5; D possibly corresponds to TRBD1 (6 bases). Sequencing used PBMCs or T cells enriched from blood (not recorded which). The CDR3 loop reads CAWTPPQGTIQTQYF. The CDR3 bases are TGTGCCTGGACCCCCCCCCAGGGGACCATACAGACCCAGTACTTC.